The present T cell receptor (beta chain) was sequenced within a study of OX40 agonist ivuxolimab in advanced cancers. Sequencing was performed with immunoSEQ multiplex PCR; in TCRdb, only in-frame clones are kept and a portion is missing. The sample holds 100,000 or so clones, less than 95% seen once. Germline V gene lookup returns CDR1 SGHNT and CDR2 YYREEE (reference sequence). This CDR3 comprises 15 residues. V was trimmed by 4 bases and J by 1 base, leaving 14 bases between them. The sequence was collected from an adult with an advanced solid tumor such as melanoma, head and neck, liver or kidney cancer. The chain couples TRBV5-4 to TRBJ1-2; TRBD1 might be the D (6 bases). The starting material was CD4+ or CD8+ T cells sorted from blood, obtained in a trial of the OX40 agonist ivuxolimab. DNA of the CDR3: TGTGCCAGCAGCCATTACAGGGCCATTAACTATGGCTACACCTTC. This gives the protein CASSHYRAINYGYTF.